Listed below are T cell receptor beta chains from one sample, sequenced in a study of T cells after yellow fever vaccination. TCRdb analysed the 5' RACE reads with MiXCR anew, one entry per CDR3 protein. This sample has about 400,000 distinct CDR3 sequences; more than 5.5% occur once, and the top ten carry about 15%. The material was PBMCs, obtained 5 days after the yellow fever booster vaccination. These receptors were taken from a man aged 25 to 40 who received the YFV17D yellow fever vaccine. Each CDR3 is given with its conserved first and last residue. A D gene is named only where the DNA matches it firmly. Expanded clones are given a class, and other clones once, few, many or no size at all.

clone_size: NA; v_call: TRBV20-1; j_call: TRBJ1-5; d_call: TRBD1; cdr3_nt: TGCAGTGCCCTTACACCGGGACAGAGAAATCAGCCCCAGCATTTT; cdr3_aa: CSALTPGQRNQPQHF
clone_size: few; v_call: TRBV14; j_call: TRBJ2-1; d_call: NA; cdr3_nt: TGTGCCAGCAGCCAAGATCAACTAGCTTCCCACAATGAGCAGTTCTTC; cdr3_aa: CASSQDQLASHNEQFF
clone_size: many; v_call: TRBV7-2; j_call: TRBJ2-3; d_call: NA; cdr3_nt: TGTGCCAGCAGCGGAGTCGGGGGGCGGGATACGCAGTATTTT; cdr3_aa: CASSGVGGRDTQYF
clone_size: few; v_call: TRBV29-1; j_call: TRBJ2-1; d_call: NA; cdr3_nt: TGCAGCGCCGACGGGGGCGACAATGAGCAGTTCTTC; cdr3_aa: CSADGGDNEQFF
clone_size: few; v_call: TRBV7-2; j_call: TRBJ2-7; d_call: NA; cdr3_nt: TGTGCCAGCAGCTTAGCATCTATCTCCTACGAGCAGTACTTC; cdr3_aa: CASSLASISYEQYF
clone_size: few; v_call: TRBV29-1; j_call: TRBJ1-4; d_call: NA; cdr3_nt: TGCAGCGCTCGTCATGCTAATGAAAAACTGTTTTTT; cdr3_aa: CSARHANEKLFF
clone_size: NA; v_call: TRBV20-1; j_call: TRBJ1-1; d_call: NA; cdr3_nt: TGCAGTGCTAGAGGGGGACAGAACACTGAAGCTTTCTTT; cdr3_aa: CSARGGQNTEAFF
clone_size: many; v_call: TRBV5-1; j_call: TRBJ1-6; d_call: NA; cdr3_nt: TGCGCCAGCAGCCCGGGACGGAATAATTCACCCCTCCACTTT; cdr3_aa: CASSPGRNNSPLHF
clone_size: many; v_call: TRBV7-2; j_call: TRBJ2-3; d_call: NA; cdr3_nt: TGTGCCAGCAGCTTAGTGGGACCCACAGATACGCAGTATTTT; cdr3_aa: CASSLVGPTDTQYF
clone_size: many; v_call: TRBV20-1; j_call: TRBJ2-3; d_call: NA; cdr3_nt: TGCAGTGCTCCACCGGGACTAGATACGCAGTATTTT; cdr3_aa: CSAPPGLDTQYF
clone_size: few; v_call: TRBV20-1; j_call: TRBJ2-1; d_call: TRBD2; cdr3_nt: TGCAGTGCCAGGGGACTAGCGGGAGTAAAGGGGTCCTACAATGAGCAGTTCTTC; cdr3_aa: CSARGLAGVKGSYNEQFF
clone_size: few; v_call: TRBV20-1; j_call: TRBJ1-5; d_call: NA; cdr3_nt: TGCAGTGCTAGCGCCTATAGCAATCAGCCCCAGCATTTT; cdr3_aa: CSASAYSNQPQHF
clone_size: many; v_call: TRBV7-9; j_call: TRBJ1-2; d_call: NA; cdr3_nt: TGTGCCAGCAGCTTATCTTCCGGGAACTATGGCTACACCTTC; cdr3_aa: CASSLSSGNYGYTF
clone_size: few; v_call: TRBV20-1; j_call: TRBJ1-5; d_call: NA; cdr3_nt: TGCAGTGCTAGATTAGGCCACCTCAATCAGCCCCAGCATTTT; cdr3_aa: CSARLGHLNQPQHF
clone_size: many; v_call: TRBV6-1; j_call: TRBJ2-2; d_call: TRBD1; cdr3_nt: TGTGCCAGCAGTGGCCATGGGACAGGTACCGGGGAGCTGTTTTTT; cdr3_aa: CASSGHGTGTGELFF
clone_size: many; v_call: TRBV10-3; j_call: TRBJ2-7; d_call: TRBD2; cdr3_nt: TGTGCCATCAGTGACCCACTAGCGCAACAATACTACGAGCAGTACTTC; cdr3_aa: CAISDPLAQQYYEQYF
clone_size: many; v_call: TRBV9; j_call: TRBJ1-1; d_call: NA; cdr3_nt: TGTGCCAGCAGCGTGGGGCAGGGGAACACTGAAGCTTTCTTT; cdr3_aa: CASSVGQGNTEAFF
clone_size: many; v_call: TRBV7-2; j_call: TRBJ2-7; d_call: NA; cdr3_nt: TGTGCCAGCAGCTTACAGGTTGGGGCAGGAGAGCAGTACTTC; cdr3_aa: CASSLQVGAGEQYF
clone_size: few; v_call: TRBV7-2; j_call: TRBJ2-6; d_call: NA; cdr3_nt: TGTGCCAGCAGCTTAGCTGCCTCTGGGGCCAACGTCCTGACTTTC; cdr3_aa: CASSLAASGANVLTF
clone_size: NA; v_call: TRBV5-1; j_call: TRBJ2-7; d_call: NA; cdr3_nt: TGCGCCAGCAGCGGGGGACGTTCCTCCTACGAGCAGTACTTC; cdr3_aa: CASSGGRSSYEQYF
clone_size: many; v_call: TRBV28; j_call: TRBJ2-1; d_call: NA; cdr3_nt: TGTGCCAGCAGGGCCTCCTTGCCCTACAATGAGCAGTTCTTC; cdr3_aa: CASRASLPYNEQFF
clone_size: many; v_call: TRBV28; j_call: TRBJ1-2; d_call: TRBD1; cdr3_nt: TGTGCCAGCACCAAAGGGGACAGATACTATGGCTACACCTTC; cdr3_aa: CASTKGDRYYGYTF
clone_size: many; v_call: TRBV13; j_call: TRBJ2-1; d_call: NA; cdr3_nt: TGTGCCAGCAGCCCCAGGACTGGGTACAATGAGCAGTTCTTC; cdr3_aa: CASSPRTGYNEQFF
clone_size: NA; v_call: TRBV5-6; j_call: TRBJ1-5; d_call: TRBD1; cdr3_nt: TGTGCCAGCAGCTATCGGACAGGTCATAGCAATCAGCCCCAGCATTTT; cdr3_aa: CASSYRTGHSNQPQHF
clone_size: few; v_call: TRBV15; j_call: TRBJ2-7; d_call: TRBD1; cdr3_nt: TGTGCCACCAGCATAAGAGACAGGGGGTCTTACGAGCAGTACTTC; cdr3_aa: CATSIRDRGSYEQYF
clone_size: few; v_call: TRBV6-2/TRBV6-3; j_call: TRBJ2-1; d_call: TRBD2; cdr3_nt: TGTGCCAGCAGTACTAGCGGGAGGGCTGTACTGAGTAATGAGCAGTTCTTC; cdr3_aa: CASSTSGRAVLSNEQFF
clone_size: few; v_call: TRBV3-1; j_call: TRBJ2-5; d_call: NA; cdr3_nt: TGTGCCAGCACGGCTCGGGAGAGGCAAGAGACCCAGTACTTC; cdr3_aa: CASTARERQETQYF
clone_size: few; v_call: TRBV6-2/TRBV6-3; j_call: TRBJ2-7; d_call: TRBD2; cdr3_nt: TGTGCCAGCAGTTATCGGGCCGGCCTCAGCGCTAGCGGGAGTAGCTACGAGCAGTACTTC; cdr3_aa: CASSYRAGLSASGSSYEQYF
clone_size: NA; v_call: TRBV27; j_call: TRBJ2-7; d_call: TRBD2; cdr3_nt: TGTGCCAGCAGTTTATCGGTGGCTAGCGGGAGAGTCTTC; cdr3_aa: CASSLSVASGRVF
clone_size: many; v_call: TRBV12-3/TRBV12-4; j_call: TRBJ2-1; d_call: TRBD2; cdr3_nt: TGTGCCAGCAGTCCGGGACTAGGTGGTGAGCAGTTCTTC; cdr3_aa: CASSPGLGGEQFF
clone_size: few; v_call: TRBV18; j_call: TRBJ2-1; d_call: NA; cdr3_nt: TGTGCCAGCTCACCGCGAAACAGGTCGGGGACCCACAATGAGCAGTTCTTC; cdr3_aa: CASSPRNRSGTHNEQFF
clone_size: few; v_call: TRBV21-1; j_call: TRBJ2-7; d_call: NA; cdr3_nt: TGTGCCAGCAGCAAACGGACGGGAGCAGGCTACGAGCAGTACTTC; cdr3_aa: CASSKRTGAGYEQYF
clone_size: NA; v_call: TRBV27; j_call: TRBJ2-1; d_call: TRBD2; cdr3_nt: TGTGCCAGCAGTTACGGGAGGGACTACAATGAGCAGTTCTTC; cdr3_aa: CASSYGRDYNEQFF
clone_size: few; v_call: TRBV11-2; j_call: TRBJ2-5; d_call: TRBD2; cdr3_nt: TGTGCCAGCAGCTTAGAGAGACAACTAGCGACAAAAGAGACCCAGTACTTC; cdr3_aa: CASSLERQLATKETQYF
clone_size: many; v_call: TRBV29-1; j_call: TRBJ2-2; d_call: NA; cdr3_nt: TGCAGCGTCCTTAACACCGGGGAGCTGTTTTTT; cdr3_aa: CSVLNTGELFF
clone_size: once; v_call: TRBV5-5; j_call: TRBJ2-7; d_call: NA; cdr3_nt: TGTGCCAGCAGCCTCAACTCGAACGAGCAGTACTTC; cdr3_aa: CASSLNSNEQYF
clone_size: many; v_call: TRBV29-1; j_call: TRBJ2-7; d_call: NA; cdr3_nt: TGCAGCGTTGATGGGCAGGGCTACGAGCAGTACTTC; cdr3_aa: CSVDGQGYEQYF
clone_size: few; v_call: TRBV29-1; j_call: TRBJ2-7; d_call: NA; cdr3_nt: TGCAGCGTCAGGGCCCCCTACGAGCAGTACTTC; cdr3_aa: CSVRAPYEQYF
clone_size: many; v_call: TRBV4-3; j_call: TRBJ2-3; d_call: NA; cdr3_nt: TGCGCCAGCAGCCAAGCGAGCGCTGTGGCGGGATCCTCAGATACGCAGTATTTT; cdr3_aa: CASSQASAVAGSSDTQYF
clone_size: NA; v_call: TRBV20-1; j_call: TRBJ2-7; d_call: NA; cdr3_nt: TGCAGTGCTCAAGTGGTTCCCACGGGCGAGCAGTACTTC; cdr3_aa: CSAQVVPTGEQYF
clone_size: many; v_call: TRBV5-1; j_call: TRBJ2-3; d_call: TRBD2; cdr3_nt: TGCGCCAGCAGCCAACGGACGGCTAGCGGGTTGACCAGGGTCACAGATACGCAGTATTTT; cdr3_aa: CASSQRTASGLTRVTDTQYF
clone_size: few; v_call: TRBV30; j_call: TRBJ2-3; d_call: NA; cdr3_nt: TGTGCCTGGATAGGAATCACAGATACGCAGTATTTT; cdr3_aa: CAWIGITDTQYF
clone_size: few; v_call: TRBV28; j_call: TRBJ2-5; d_call: TRBD1; cdr3_nt: TGTGCCAGCAGTTCCTTAGGGACAGGGGGCGGGGAGACCCAGTACTTC; cdr3_aa: CASSSLGTGGGETQYF
clone_size: many; v_call: TRBV11-2; j_call: TRBJ2-7; d_call: NA; cdr3_nt: TGTGCCAGCAGCTCTCCTGGGACGGGAAGCTCCTACGAGCAGTACTTC; cdr3_aa: CASSSPGTGSSYEQYF
clone_size: many; v_call: TRBV5-1; j_call: TRBJ1-5; d_call: NA; cdr3_nt: TGCGCCAGCAGCTCACAGGGTGGAGGGCAGCCCCAGCATTTT; cdr3_aa: CASSSQGGGQPQHF
clone_size: many; v_call: TRBV4-3; j_call: TRBJ1-5; d_call: TRBD1; cdr3_nt: TGCGCCAGCAGCCAAGAGGGACAGGGGGGGGAGCAGCATTTT; cdr3_aa: CASSQEGQGGEQHF
clone_size: NA; v_call: TRBV7-2; j_call: TRBJ2-3; d_call: NA; cdr3_nt: TGTGCCAGCAGCTTCCGGGAAAACACAGATACGCAGTATTTT; cdr3_aa: CASSFRENTDTQYF
clone_size: NA; v_call: TRBV5-4; j_call: TRBJ2-3; d_call: NA; cdr3_nt: TGTGCCAGCAGTTCTCCTCAGGGTGAAGATACGCAGTATTTT; cdr3_aa: CASSSPQGEDTQYF
clone_size: many; v_call: TRBV20-1; j_call: TRBJ2-5; d_call: TRBD2; cdr3_nt: TGCAGTGCTAGAGCCCTGGGGCGCGGGAGGGAACAAGAGACCCAGTACTTC; cdr3_aa: CSARALGRGREQETQYF
clone_size: NA; v_call: TRBV2; j_call: TRBJ2-5; d_call: TRBD1; cdr3_nt: TGTGCCAGCAGTGTGGACAGGGGAGAGTGGGAGACCCAGTACTTC; cdr3_aa: CASSVDRGEWETQYF
clone_size: many; v_call: TRBV20-1; j_call: TRBJ1-2; d_call: NA; cdr3_nt: TGCAGTGCTGAAGCCGAGTATGGAGGCTACACCTTC; cdr3_aa: CSAEAEYGGYTF
clone_size: NA; v_call: TRBV15; j_call: TRBJ1-6; d_call: NA; cdr3_nt: TGTGCCACCAGCCTGGACGGCAGTAATTCACCCCTCCACTTT; cdr3_aa: CATSLDGSNSPLHF
clone_size: NA; v_call: TRBV12-3/TRBV12-4; j_call: TRBJ2-1; d_call: TRBD2; cdr3_nt: TGTGCCAGCAGCAGGAAACTAGCGGGAGTACATGAGCAGTTCTTC; cdr3_aa: CASSRKLAGVHEQFF
clone_size: NA; v_call: TRBV30; j_call: TRBJ1-5; d_call: TRBD1; cdr3_nt: TGTGCCTGGGACAGGGGGGGCAATCAGCCCCAGCATTTT; cdr3_aa: CAWDRGGNQPQHF
clone_size: few; v_call: TRBV11-2; j_call: TRBJ1-3; d_call: NA; cdr3_nt: TGTGCCAGCAGCCGCGATGGCTCTATAAACACCATATATTTT; cdr3_aa: CASSRDGSINTIYF